Sequencing of this TCR beta chain was carried out in a study of T cell changes during pregnancy in multiple sclerosis. Clones were read by immunoSEQ multiplex PCR, and TCRdb kept only the in-frame ones, dropping some. The table lists some 49,000 clones, around 90% of them singletons, with 4.5% to 5.5% in the top ten. This CDR3 has 17 residues. Germline CDR1 and CDR2: LNHNV and YYDKDF (reference sequence). V shed 0 bases, J shed 4 bases, and the junction held 9 bases outside the gene matches. The material sequenced was peripheral blood, taken after pregnancy. The source is a female donor in good health, enrolled as a control in a pregnancy study. The J gene is TRBJ2-3, the V gene TRBV15, with TRBD2 matching 8 bases. The CDR3 DNA reads TGTGCCACCAGCAGAGATAGGACTAGCCCGGTCCCAGATACGCAGTATTTT. Protein product: CATSRDRTSPVPDTQYF.